The TCR beta chain under discussion was sequenced for a study of regulatory T cells in long-lasting Graves disease. The CDR3 loop spans 13 amino acids. Germline CDR1 reads DFQATT; CDR2 reads SNEGSKA (reference sequence). The J segment lost 3 bases and the V segment lost 6 bases, leaving 6 bases of the junction unmatched. Time point here: persistent/refractory GD, antithyroid drugs over 5 years with positive TRAb. PBMC RNA was the source of the TCR library. Library construction for TCR beta used iRepertoire HTBI primers and Arm-PCR of CDR3 regions. One entry per CDR3 protein results from TCRdb running MiXCR on the multiplex PCR reads. The table has approximately 400,000 distinct CDR3 sequences, roughly 25% seen once.

The rearrangement links TRBV20-1 to TRBJ2-3, with TRBD1 identical over 7 bases. The sequencing used peripheral blood mononuclear cells (PBMCs), collected when the disease was refractory, from a patient treated with antithyroid drugs. This receptor was taken from a woman between 40 and 50 years old with Graves disease. The CDR3 spells CSAPTGITDTQYF. CDR3 sequence (DNA): TGCAGTGCACCGACAGGGATAACAGATACGCAGTATTTT.